This TCR beta chain is from a study of cytomegalovirus exposure and HLA in healthy donors. Study findings and constraints: The study flagged around 160 TCR beta chains as cytomegalovirus-associated. At a 0.05 false discovery rate, a later analysis found 16,951 TCR beta sequences to be associated with HLA alleles.

PCR primers comprised 60 Vbeta and 13 Jbeta primers. Using immunoSEQ multiplex PCR, the repertoire was profiled, and TCRdb retains in-frame clones only, with some absent. The sample yields over 100,000 clones, 76% seen once. Trimming cost V 3 bases and J 5 bases; bases outside gene matches: 5. The CDR3 has 13 residues. Germline values: CDR1 SGHRS, CDR2 YFSETQ. Notes on this clone: Its antigen is not known.

Sequencing used PBMCs. The receptor's source is a woman aged 18-29 years in good health and CMV-seropositive. V usage is TRBV5-1 and J usage is TRBJ2-7; 7 bases line up with TRBD2. CDR3 sequence reads: CASSSGLIDEQYF. In DNA, the CDR3 is TGCGCCAGCAGCTCGGGACTAATTGACGAGCAGTACTTC.